This T cell receptor (beta chain) appears in the sequencing data of a study of T-cell memory formation after mild COVID-19. Only a few counts were recorded for this clonotype. Germline V gives CDR1 KGHDR, CDR2 SFDVKD. The CDR3 is 15 amino acids. Trimming at V came to 5 bases and at J to 5 bases, leaving 6 bases not matched to a gene. TCRdb recomputed calls from the 5' RACE reads with MiXCR, one row per CDR3 protein. Altogether about 180,000 distinct CDR3 sequences are present, approximately 17% being singletons, with the ten largest covering roughly 4%. The chain recombines TRBV24-1 with TRBJ1-5, with TRBD1 matching over 9 bases. This sequence was found in a man between 18 and 35 years old who had mild COVID-19 (a few samples of this study predate the infection). Cell type and time point are not known. Material for sequencing was PBMCs or a T cell subset sorted from them (not recorded which). CDR3 sequence (DNA): TGTGCCACCAGTGCGGGGGGACAGGGCGATCAGCCCCAGCATTTT. Its protein product is CATSAGGQGDQPQHF.